One sample yielded the 31 T cell receptor beta chains listed below, sequenced in a study of shared clonotypes between healthy human individuals. Terminally differentiated effector memory CD45RA+ cells were excluded from the naive CD8 cells, which were CD45RO-negative and positively selected for CCR7. Clones were sequenced by immunoSEQ multiplex PCR, and TCRdb holds only the in-frame ones, with some missing. The sample carries some 2.1 million clones, 93% recorded once. What was sequenced was naive CD8+ T cells from PBMCs. These receptors originate from a man between 18 and 29 years old in good health. Some clones in this sample may be carry-over from other donors' samples.

The chain carries TRBV7-9 and TRBJ2-1; TRBD2 is a possible D gene (6 bases). CDR1 is SEHNR, CDR2 FQNEAQ, per germline (reference sequence). This CDR3 contains 15 residues. V lost 4 bases, J lost 4 bases, and 14 bases lay in between. The chain's CDR3 is CASSSSETTYNEQFF. CDR3 coding DNA: TGTGCCAGCAGCTCTAGCGAGACTACATACAATGAGCAGTTCTTC.

Of note for this clone: The sample has other DNA sequences that encode this CDR3 too. The rearrangement joins TRBV28 to TRBJ2-1, with 7 bases matching TRBD2. This CDR3 comprises 16 residues. V lost 3 bases to trimming and J lost 0 bases; unmatched junction nucleotides: 5. In germline, CDR1 is MDHEN, CDR2 SYDVKM. The CDR3 region is CASSFLRGSSYNEQFF. The CDR3 nucleotides read TGTGCCAGCAGTTTCCTGCGCGGGAGCTCCTACAATGAGCAGTTCTTC.

Only one count was recorded for this clone. The chain joins TRBV27 to TRBJ2-4; D might be TRBD1 (6 bases). Germline V gene sequence: CDR1 MNHEY, CDR2 SMNVEV (reference sequence). This CDR3 has 17 residues. The V and J ends lost 6 bases and 1 base respectively, with 19 bases between them. The CDR3 DNA is TGTGCCAGCAGGCCGGATGGGACATTAATTGCCAAAAACATTCAGTACTTC. Its translation: CASRPDGTLIAKNIQYF.

The J gene is TRBJ2-1, the V gene TRBV5-4; 8 nucleotides align to TRBD2. Germline CDR1 is SGHNT and CDR2 is YYREEE (reference sequence). The J segment lost 5 bases and the V segment lost 0 bases, leaving 4 bases of the junction unmatched. The CDR3 is made up of 15 amino acids. This chain's CDR3 is CASSLELAEDNEQFF. As DNA, the CDR3 is TGTGCCAGCAGCTTGGAACTAGCGGAAGACAATGAGCAGTTCTTC.

J is TRBJ1-4 and V is TRBV4-2, with D possibly being TRBD1 (5 bases). Germline V gene data show CDR1 as LGHNA and CDR2 as YNFKEQ. The CDR3 sequence is 17 residues long. V lost 2 bases and J 5 bases, leaving 18 bases between the germline ends. CDR3 DNA sequence: TGTGCCAGCAGCCAAAACCTCGTGAGGGACCCAAATGAAAAACTGTTTTTT. Protein product: CASSQNLVRDPNEKLFF.

The chain couples TRBV4-3 to TRBJ2-6, with 11 nucleotides matching TRBD2. V gave up 0 bases and J gave up 0 bases; unmatched junction bases: 7. Germline-derived CDR1 and CDR2 are LGHNA and YSLEER. The CDR3 sequence is 20 residues long. The CDR3 DNA follows: TGCGCCAGCAGCCAAGATAAGTTCACTAGCGGGGGCTCTGGGGCCAACGTCCTGACTTTC. This sequence encodes CASSQDKFTSGGSGANVLTF.

The J gene is TRBJ1-5, the V gene TRBV6-1; 7 bases match TRBD1. CDR1 and CDR2 (germline): MNHNS, SASEGT. This CDR3 has 15 residues. The V gene end was trimmed by 6 bases and the J gene end by 5 bases; junction bases not matched to a gene: 10. The DNA for the CDR3 is TGTGCCAGCAGAACCGGGACAGCGGGGGATCAGCCCCAGCATTTT. It specifies CASRTGTAGDQPQHF.

The rearrangement links TRBV28 to TRBJ2-7, with 9 bases matching TRBD2. CDR1 and CDR2 from the germline V gene are MDHEN and SYDVKM. V shed 7 bases and J 5 bases; nucleotides not matched to a gene: 12. This CDR3 spans 15 amino acids. The CDR3 DNA follows: TGTGCCAGCACCCCGAGGGCGGGAGGGCTGGACGAGCAGTACTTC. This encodes CASTPRAGGLDEQYF.

The chain has TRBV2 and TRBJ2-7, with TRBD1 identical over 10 bases. Per germline, CDR1 SNHLY and CDR2 FYNNEI. Unmatched junction bases numbered 18, after V lost 11 bases and J lost 5 bases. CDR3 length: 16 residues. The CDR3 region is CASQNKAGTGAHEQYF. The CDR3 coding sequence is TGTGCCTCCCAGAATAAGGCCGGGACAGGGGCCCACGAGCAGTACTTC.

The chain uses TRBV7-9 and TRBJ2-7; no clear D. Germline V gives CDR1 SEHNR, CDR2 FQNEAQ (reference sequence). The CDR3 runs to 14 residues. The V end lost 3 bases, the J end lost 3 bases, and 12 bases lay between the germline ends. The CDR3 sequence: CASSLLGEYYEQYF. DNA of the CDR3: TGTGCCAGCAGCTTGTTAGGAGAATACTACGAGCAGTACTTC. The full variable domain, with the rest looked up from reference TRBV7-9 and TRBJ2-7, is DTGVSQNPRHKITKRGQNVTFRCDPISEHNRLYWYRQTLGQGPEFLTYFQNEAQLEKSRLLSDRFSAERPKGSFSTLEIQRTEQGDSAMYLCASSLLGEYYEQYFGPGTRLTVT.

The chain combines TRBV29-1 with TRBJ1-4; possibly TRBD1 for D (5 bases). The CDR3 length is 13 residues. V was trimmed by 4 bases and J by 5 bases, leaving 11 bases between them. Germline CDR1 reads SQVTM; CDR2 reads ANQGSEA. The CDR3 loop reads CSVVGGTNEKLFF. The CDR3 region has the DNA TGCAGCGTTGTGGGGGGGACCAATGAAAAACTGTTTTTT. The complete variable domain, with remaining parts taken from reference TRBV29-1 and TRBJ1-4, reads SAVISQKPSRDICQRGTSLTIQCQVDSQVTMMFWYRQQPGQSLTLIATANQGSEATYESGFVIDKFPISRPNLTFSTLTVSNMSPEDSSIYLCSVVGGTNEKLFFGSGTQLSVL.

The chain recombines TRBV7-3 with TRBJ2-3; D not certain. Trimming removed 2 bases from V and 2 bases from J, with 11 bases in between. The germline CDR1 and CDR2 sequences are SGHTA and FQGTGA. This CDR3 region has 15 residues. CDR3 amino acids: CASSLVGKDTDTQYF. In DNA, the CDR3 is TGTGCCAGCAGCTTAGTTGGGAAGGACACAGATACGCAGTATTTT.

This rearrangement joins TRBV27 to TRBJ2-2, with D maybe TRBD2 (6 bases). The CDR3 consists of 17 residues. Looked up from germline, CDR1 is MNHEY and CDR2 is SMNVEV (reference sequence). Trimming took 6 bases from V and 11 from J, leaving 28 bases between them. DNA for the CDR3: TGTGCCAGCAGCCTTCTAGCGACCCGACTACCCATCGTAGAGCTGTTTTTT. Amino acids: CASSLLATRLPIVELFF.

The V gene is TRBV18, the J gene TRBJ2-7; maybe TRBD2 (6 bases). CDR3 size: 14 residues. V shed 3 bases and J shed 4 bases, with 13 bases lying between them. The V gene's germline CDR1 is KGHSH and CDR2 LQKENI. In nucleotides, the CDR3 is TGTGCCAGCTCACCGGGGACTCCACAGTACGAGCAGTACTTC. Its protein is CASSPGTPQYEQYF.

CDR3 sequence (DNA): TGTGCCAGTAGTTCTACGCCCGGGATTAACTATGGCTACACCTTC. This sequence encodes CASSSTPGINYGYTF. This chain joins TRBV19 and TRBJ1-2; D not certain. The ends were cut back, 5 bases at V and 1 base at J, with 14 bases in the middle. The CDR3 totals 15 residues. The germline gives CDR1 LNHDA, CDR2 SQIVND (reference sequence).

This chain links TRBV9 with TRBJ1-3; D is unclear. CDR3 length: 14 residues. Germline CDR1 SGDLS, CDR2 YYNGEE. With 4 bases removed from V and 5 bases from J, the gap between germline ends came to 13 bases. The CDR3 sequence: CASSPLSQRNTIYF. DNA for the CDR3: TGTGCCAGCAGCCCCCTCTCCCAAAGAAACACCATATATTTT.

The V gene is TRBV7-9, the J gene TRBJ1-4; D may be TRBD1 (5 bases). Trimming pared 4 bases from V and 11 bases from J, leaving 11 bases between. Germline CDR1 reads SEHNR; CDR2 reads FQNEAQ (reference sequence). There are 12 residues in the CDR3. The CDR3 DNA is TGTGCCAGCAGCTCGGACAAGCTCAAACTGTTTTTT. Protein product: CASSSDKLKLFF.

This chain uses TRBV13 with TRBJ1-1; D ambiguous. With 5 bases removed from V and 0 bases from J, the gap between germline ends came to 16 bases. CDR1 and CDR2 (germline): PRHDT, FYEKMQ (reference sequence). This CDR3 is 16 amino acids long. CDR3 amino acids: CASSPRPVTVNTEAFF. The DNA for the CDR3 is TGTGCCAGCAGCCCCCGCCCAGTGACGGTGAACACTGAAGCTTTCTTT.

A single count supports this clone. This chain links TRBV9 with TRBJ2-2, with 10 bases lining up with TRBD2. The CDR3 runs 23 residues. The V gene end was trimmed by 3 bases and the J gene end by 0 bases; junction bases not matched to a gene: 23. CDR1 is SGDLS, CDR2 YYNGEE, per germline. The CDR3 coding sequence is TGTGCCAGCAGCGAGCCTTCTCCGGGACTAGCGAGAGATTATATCGCGAACACCGGGGAGCTGTTTTTT. It specifies CASSEPSPGLARDYIANTGELFF. Complete variable domain (other parts from reference TRBV9 and TRBJ2-2): DSGVTQTPKHLITATGQRVTLRCSPRSGDLSVYWYQQSLDQGLQFLIQYYNGEERAKGNILERFSAQQFPDLHSELNLSSLELGDSALYFCASSEPSPGLARDYIANTGELFFGEGSRLTVL.

The chain has TRBV27 and TRBJ1-6; TRBD1 matches at 10 bases. The CDR3 contains 14 residues. Per the germline V gene, CDR1 is MNHEY and CDR2 is SMNVEV (reference sequence). The ends lost 5 bases at V and 10 bases at J; junction bases unmatched: 5. CDR3 loop: CASSRQGAWSPLHF. CDR3 bases: TGTGCCAGCAGTAGACAGGGGGCTTGGTCACCCCTCCACTTT.

This clone appeared a single time. The rearrangement links TRBV28 to TRBJ2-7; D is perhaps TRBD1 (5 bases). This CDR3 has 16 residues. Per the germline V gene, CDR1 is MDHEN and CDR2 is SYDVKM. Trimming cost V 6 bases and J 5 bases, with 23 bases left between them. CDR3 residues: CASSYAHLRQRNEQYF. The CDR3 DNA follows: TGTGCCAGCAGCTATGCCCACCTGAGACAGAGAAACGAGCAGTACTTC.

V is TRBV27 and J is TRBJ2-5; no clear D. Germline V gene data show CDR1 as MNHEY and CDR2 as SMNVEV (reference sequence). The CDR3 totals 13 residues. The ends were cut back, 3 bases at V and 1 base at J, with 6 bases in the middle. The CDR3 sequence: CASSLYTQETQYF. The CDR3, as DNA: TGTGCCAGCAGTTTGTATACCCAAGAGACCCAGTACTTC.

The chain combines TRBV28 with TRBJ2-7, with D perhaps matching TRBD2 (6 bases). Trimming pared 7 bases from V and 7 bases from J, leaving 11 bases between. The CDR3 extends over 11 amino acids. Germline V gene lookup returns CDR1 MDHEN and CDR2 SYDVKM. Here the CDR3 DNA reads TGTGCCAGCACCGTCGGGAGAGAGCAGTACTTC. It codes for CASTVGREQYF. Looking up the rest from reference TRBV28 and TRBJ2-7 gives the full variable domain: DVKVTQSSRYLVKRTGEKVFLECVQDMDHENMFWYRQDPGLGLRLIYFSYDVKMKEKGDIPEGYSVSREKKERFSLILESASTNQTSMYLCASTVGREQYFGPGTRLTVT.

The rearrangement uses TRBV15 and TRBJ2-7; D possibly corresponds to TRBD2 (6 bases). CDR1 is LNHNV, CDR2 YYDKDF, per germline (reference sequence). The V end was cut by 6 bases, the J end by 3 bases, with 18 bases between. The CDR3 consists of 15 residues. The CDR3: CATRLGGNENYEQYF. The CDR3 DNA sequence: TGTGCCACCAGGTTAGGAGGGAACGAGAACTACGAGCAGTACTTC.

This rearrangement joins TRBV6-5 to TRBJ1-1, with unresolved D. V lost 8 bases and J lost 0, with 10 bases in between. Germline-derived CDR1 and CDR2 are MNHEY and SVGAGI. The CDR3 spans 13 residues. The CDR3 here is CASRQLMNTEAFF. The CDR3 nucleotides read TGTGCCAGCCGACAACTTATGAACACTGAAGCTTTCTTT.

V is TRBV6-6 and J is TRBJ2-1; D uncertain. This CDR3 spans 13 amino acids. In germline, CDR1 is MNHNY, CDR2 SVGAGI (reference sequence). Deletions cut 0 bases from V and 9 bases from J, with 9 bases between. The CDR3 loop reads CASSYSESSEQFF. The CDR3 DNA reads TGTGCCAGCAGTTACTCCGAGTCCAGTGAGCAGTTCTTC.

The V gene is TRBV11-2, the J gene TRBJ2-7; D not certain. Deletions cut 5 bases from V and 5 bases from J, with 10 bases between. In germline, CDR1 is SGHAT, CDR2 FQNNGV. The CDR3 runs 12 residues. CDR3 protein: CASSHGFHEQYF. The CDR3 DNA sequence: TGTGCCAGCAGCCACGGGTTCCACGAGCAGTACTTC.

CDR3 residues: CASSPTGTGGHTF. In nucleotides, the CDR3 is TGTGCCAGTAGTCCCACCGGGACAGGGGGCCACACCTTC. The rearrangement links TRBV19 to TRBJ1-2, with 12 positions matching TRBD1. The CDR3 has 13 residues. With V trimmed by 5 bases and J by 12 bases, 7 bases remained unmatched. Germline CDR1 reads LNHDA; CDR2 reads SQIVND (reference sequence).

V is TRBV10-3 and J is TRBJ1-1, with D perhaps matching TRBD1 (6 bases). Germline CDR1 reads ENHRY; CDR2 reads SYGVKD. Trimming cost V 3 bases and J 7 bases, with 12 bases left between them. This CDR3 is 13 amino acids long. The CDR3 reads CAISDGEGGEAFF. In nucleotides, the CDR3 is TGTGCCATCAGTGACGGGGAGGGGGGTGAAGCTTTCTTT.

The chain recombines TRBV27 with TRBJ1-2; weak D call: TRBD1 (6 bases). V was clipped by 5 bases and J by 4 bases, with 23 bases between them. CDR3 length: 17 residues. Germline CDR1 reads MNHEY; CDR2 reads SMNVEV (reference sequence). As DNA, the CDR3 is TGTGCCAGCAGTACCACCCAGGGACACCAGCCCTTCTATGGCTACACCTTC. Its protein product is CASSTTQGHQPFYGYTF.

This clone appeared a single time. The chain is built from TRBV9 and TRBJ2-7; 10 bases are a match to TRBD1. Germline CDR1 is SGDLS and CDR2 is YYNGEE. The V segment lost 4 bases and the J segment 3 bases; nucleotides outside the gene matches: 10. The CDR3 spans 16 residues. CDR3 DNA sequence: TGTGCCAGCAGCCTGCGAAGGACAGGGGGTTTCTACGAGCAGTACTTC. Translation: CASSLRRTGGFYEQYF. Looking up the rest from reference TRBV9 and TRBJ2-7 gives the full variable domain: DSGVTQTPKHLITATGQRVTLRCSPRSGDLSVYWYQQSLDQGLQFLIQYYNGEERAKGNILERFSAQQFPDLHSELNLSSLELGDSALYFCASSLRRTGGFYEQYFGPGTRLTVT.